This T cell receptor beta chain was recorded in a study of blood T cell repertoires in COVID-19. Study-level information: PBMCs, B-cell-depleted T cells, or T cells were the source of the cDNA or gDNA that made up the material.

This table comes from immunoSEQ multiplex PCR, and its TCRdb copy is limited to in-frame clones, with some not included. The data show about 200,000 clones, more than 75% seen once. This CDR3 is built from 17 residues. V shed 5 bases, J shed 8 bases, and the junction held 18 bases outside the gene matches. Germline V gene data show CDR1 as MDHEN and CDR2 as SYDVKM. This receptor was taken from a woman of 80 years or more with acute or convalescent COVID-19. Material: peripheral blood. This chain links TRBV28 with TRBJ1-2; 9 positions agree with TRBD1. The CDR3 sequence: CASSPGGTGITVGGYTF. The CDR3 DNA follows: TGTGCCAGCAGTCCGGGGGGGACAGGGATTACGGTGGGAGGCTACACCTTC.